These 27 T cell receptor beta chains originate from one sample sequenced in a study of tumor-infiltrating lymphocytes in primary liver carcinoma. From approximately 550 ng of total RNA, TCR beta-specific cDNA was reverse-transcribed using a constant-region primer. Libraries of TCR beta came from three nested multiplex PCR rounds with slightly modified ARM-PCR. Forward primers for TRBV1-TRBV30 and a C-beta reverse primer served the first two PCR rounds, at about 11 cycles each. MiXCR was run by TCRdb on the multiplex PCR reads, yielding one entry per CDR3 protein. The data show roughly 120,000 distinct CDR3 sequences, roughly three fifths seen once. From roughly 21-30 mg of unsorted bulk tissue, DNA and RNA were co-extracted together. Material: liver tumor tissue from sampling region 3. Subset indicated: tumor region T3, left-lateral pole. The receptor set was obtained from a woman in her fifties or sixties with primary liver carcinoma and hepatitis B virus infection.

V usage is TRBV7-6 and J usage is TRBJ2-5, with D possibly being TRBD1 or TRBD2 (6 bases each). V was shortened by 7 bases and J by 5 bases, with 20 bases between the two germline ends. The V gene's germline CDR1 is SGHVS and CDR2 FNYEAQ. This CDR3 has 15 residues. CDR3 loop: CASTFLAGGGETQYF. CDR3 in DNA: TGTGCCAGCACCTTTCTCGCTGGAGGGGGGGAGACCCAGTACTTC.

On this clonotype itself: Likely a read error: the CDR3 ends without its conserved phenylalanine or tryptophan. This chain connects TRBV6-6 to TRBJ1-3; D is perhaps TRBD1 (5 bases). The length of the CDR3 is 15 residues. Germline V gene data show CDR1 as MNHNY and CDR2 as SVGAGI (reference sequence). The CDR3 spells CASSYRNRSRNTIYL. The CDR3 bases are TGTGCTAGCAGTTACAGGAACAGGAGTAGAAACACCATATATCTT.

This clonotype was picked up a small number of times. The CDR3 loop reads CASSPRRGTGNTGELFF. The CDR3 DNA reads as TGTGCCAGCAGCCCAAGAAGAGGGACAGGCAACACCGGGGAGCTGTTTTTT. J is TRBJ2-2 and V is TRBV7-9; 8 bases fit TRBD1. Germline lookup yields CDR1 SEHNR and CDR2 FQNEAQ (reference sequence). The CDR3 runs to 17 residues. With V trimmed by 5 bases and J by 2 bases, 10 bases remained unmatched.

Regarding this clonotype: The junction differs from germline at one of its ends, possibly a read error. The J gene is TRBJ2-1, the V gene TRBV11-2; TRBD2 might be the D (5 bases). The length of the CDR3 is 18 residues. Germline V CDR1 and CDR2: SGHAT, FQNNGV. The CDR3 spells CAGSLVLARGSGPLEQFF. The CDR3 region has the DNA TGTGCCGGCAGCTTAGTATTGGCGAGAGGGTCCGGCCCACTTGAGCAGTTCTTC.

The chain is built from TRBV2 and TRBJ2-6; 11 bases agree with TRBD1. The germline V gene encodes CDR1 SNHLY and CDR2 FYNNEI. The length of the CDR3 is 17 residues. The J segment lost 1 base and the V segment lost 7 bases, leaving 6 bases of the junction unmatched. CDR3 DNA: TGTGCCAGCAAACTAGGGACAGGGGGATCTGGGGCCAACGTCCTGACTTTC. This codes for CASKLGTGGSGANVLTF.

As regards this clonotype: It is likely a read error, because the conserved phenylalanine at the end of the CDR3 is missing. The rearrangement uses TRBV30 and TRBJ1-6; D remains unclear. CDR1 GTSNPN and CDR2 SVGIG come from the germline V gene (reference sequence). This CDR3 has 12 residues. The CDR3 is CAWRGSRSLLHY. The CDR3 DNA is TGTGCCTGGAGGGGATCGCGTTCACTCCTCCACTAT.

This clonotype has only one observation. One end of the junction varies from germline; a read error may be responsible. The CDR3 DNA reads as TGTGCCAGCAGTCCCGTGGGGGCTCACTCTGGGGCCAAAGTCCTGACTTTC. Translating gives CASSPVGAHSGAKVLTF. The V call is TRBV28, the J call TRBJ2-6, with D possibly being TRBD1 (6 bases). This CDR3 is built from 17 residues. The germline CDR1 and CDR2 sequences are MDHEN and SYDVKM.

A remark on this clonotype: One base away lies a much larger clone, so this may be a sequencing read error. J is TRBJ2-7 and V is TRBV6-5; 7 bases are shared with TRBD2. The CDR3 has 15 residues. In germline, CDR1 is MNHEY, CDR2 SVGAGI. The CDR3 DNA is TGTGCCAGCAGTTTCTACTGGGGGGGGTCCTACGAGCGGTACTTC. Protein: CASSFYWGGSYERYF.

This clonotype was observed at least ten times. CDR3 protein: CASSQGTMNSPLHF. The CDR3 DNA sequence: TGCGCCAGCAGCCAAGGGACAATGAATTCACCCCTCCACTTT. The rearrangement links TRBV4-1 to TRBJ1-6; possibly TRBD1 for D (5 bases). CDR1 MGHRA and CDR2 YSYEKL come from the germline V gene. This CDR3 contains 14 residues. The V gene lost 1 base and the J gene lost 7 bases, with 8 bases spanning the gap.

As concerns this clonotype: The junction departs from the called germline gene at one end, perhaps through a read error. The V gene is TRBV11-2, the J gene TRBJ2-3; tentatively, D is TRBD2 (5 bases). CDR3 size: 15 residues. Germline CDR1 SGHAT, CDR2 FQNNGV. In nucleotides, the CDR3 is TGTGCCAGCAACTTAGATCAAGGGAGCACAGATACGCAATATTTT. Residues: CASNLDQGSTDTQYF.

The chain recombines TRBV28 with TRBJ2-3; 11 nucleotides match TRBD1. The V gene end was trimmed by 6 bases and the J gene end by 4 bases; junction bases not matched to a gene: 6. The CDR3 is made up of 15 amino acids. CDR1 is MDHEN, CDR2 SYDVKM, per germline. This chain's CDR3 is CASSIPGQGADTQYF. CDR3 nucleotide sequence: TGTGCCAGCAGCATCCCGGGACAGGGGGCAGATACGCAGTATTTT. Combining the CDR3 with reference TRBV28 and TRBJ2-3 gives the whole variable domain DVKVTQSSRYLVKRTGEKVFLECVQDMDHENMFWYRQDPGLGLRLIYFSYDVKMKEKGDIPEGYSVSREKKERFSLILESASTNQTSMYLCASSIPGQGADTQYFGPGTRLTVL.

Concerning this clonotype: A read error may produce the germline difference seen at one junction end. The chain uses TRBV4-2 and TRBJ2-3; 8 bases are a match to TRBD1. Germline V gene sequence: CDR1 LGHNA, CDR2 YNFKEQ. CDR3 length: 15 amino acids. The CDR3: CANSQGGQAEGTQYF. DNA for the CDR3: TGTGCCAACAGCCAAGGGGGACAGGCCGAAGGCACGCAGTATTTT.

The chain uses TRBV28 and TRBJ2-6, with TRBD1 matching 9 bases. Trimming at V came to 2 bases and at J to 1 base, leaving 12 bases not matched to a gene. The CDR3 sequence is 20 residues long. Germline-derived CDR1 and CDR2 are MDHEN and SYDVKM. Here the CDR3 reads CASSLQSGQGGNSGANVLTF. The DNA of the CDR3 is TGTGCCAGCAGTTTACAATCGGGACAGGGTGGGAATTCTGGGGCCAACGTCCTGACTTTC.

About this clonotype: A read error may be the cause here, since a much bigger clone is one base away. The V and J genes are TRBV5-1 and TRBJ1-1, with unresolved D. Germline V gene sequence: CDR1 SGHRS, CDR2 YFSETQ. The CDR3 consists of 13 residues. V was shortened by 3 bases and J by 3 bases, with 9 bases between the two germline ends. The CDR3 nucleotides read TGCGCCAGCAGCTCTGTACAGTACACTGAAGCTTTCTTT. Protein: CASSSVQYTEAFF.

On this clonotype itself: Since a much larger clone is just one base distant, this may be a read error. This chain links TRBV5-1 with TRBJ1-2; tentatively, D is TRBD1 (5 bases). Germline CDR1 is SGHRS and CDR2 is YFSETQ. The CDR3 consists of 15 residues. Trimming took 2 bases from V and 3 from J, leaving 14 bases between them. CDR3 bases: TGCGCCAGCAGCTTCCGGGACGCAGCTGACTATGGCTACACCTTC. Translated, it gives CASSFRDAADYGYTF.

A word on this clonotype: Relative to the germline gene, one junction end is altered; a read error may explain this. This rearrangement joins TRBV6-1 to TRBJ2-1, with D uncertain. The CDR3 contains 13 residues. The germline CDR1 and CDR2 sequences are MNHNS and SASEGT. CDR3 loop: CASSEARYRMQFF. Written as DNA, the CDR3 is TGTGCCAGTAGTGAAGCCCGTTATAGGATGCAGTTCTTC.

This clonotype showed up many times. CDR3 in DNA: TGTGCCAGCAGCCCACAGGGGGCTTTCTACGAGCAGTACTTC. As protein: CASSPQGAFYEQYF. This sequence joins TRBV7-9 and TRBJ2-7; 9 bases align to TRBD1. V lost 5 bases and J lost 3; bases outside the gene matches: 5. CDR1 is SEHNR and CDR2 is FQNEAQ in the germline V gene (reference sequence). The CDR3 runs to 14 residues.

Comments on this clonotype: A read error is possible here, since a much larger clone lies one base away. This chain joins TRBV6-5 and TRBJ2-7; 8 bases agree with TRBD2. CDR3 length: 16 amino acids. Germline loops: CDR1 MNHEY, CDR2 SVGAGI. Trimming took 5 bases from V and 3 from J; bases not matched to a gene: 12. The DNA of the CDR3 is TGTGCCAGCAGTGGGGGGACTAACGGGAGGGTCTACGAGCAGTACTTC. Its protein is CASSGGTNGRVYEQYF.

Points on this clonotype: The CDR3 ends on some other residue instead of the conserved phenylalanine or tryptophan, so this is likely a read error. The CDR3 bases are TGCGCCAGCAGTCCGACACTTGCGGGGAGAACTGAAGCTTTCTTA. Its protein product is CASSPTLAGRTEAFL. This chain links TRBV6-6 with TRBJ1-1; D is ambiguous. The CDR3 totals 15 residues. Germline V gives CDR1 MNHNY, CDR2 SVGAGI (reference sequence).

This clonotype is classed as medium-sized. The chain is built from TRBV29-1 and TRBJ2-7; 12 nucleotides align to TRBD2. This CDR3 spans 14 amino acids. The V and J ends lost 4 bases and 4 bases, in that order; junction bases with no gene match: 5. Germline values: CDR1 SQVTM, CDR2 ANQGSEA. In DNA, the CDR3 is TGCAGCGTTGCCCTAGGGACTAGCGGGTACGAGCAGTACTTC. Amino acid sequence: CSVALGTSGYEQYF.

To note about this clonotype: A junction boundary mismatches the germline segment, possibly from a read error. The rearrangement joins TRBV11-2 to TRBJ2-2; TRBD2 might be the D (6 bases). CDR1 and CDR2 from the germline V gene are SGHAT and FQNNGV. This CDR3 is 16 amino acids long. CDR3 sequence reads: CASSNTSGANTGELFF. CDR3 nucleotides: TGTGCCAGCAGCAATACCTCGGGAGCGAACACCGGGGAGCTGTTTTTC.

In regard to this clonotype: At one end the junction does not follow the germline gene, possibly because of a read error. This chain connects TRBV11-2 to TRBJ2-1; D perhaps matches TRBD2 (6 bases). Germline V gene sequence: CDR1 SGHAT, CDR2 FQNNGV. The CDR3 is made up of 15 amino acids. CDR3 nucleotides: TGTACCAGCAACTTAGATCCGGGAGCCTACAATGAGCAGTTCTTC. Amino acids: CTSNLDPGAYNEQFF.

As concerns this clonotype: A read error may account for a junction end that differs from germline. This chain connects TRBV11-2 to TRBJ2-1, with no clear D. CDR1 is SGHAT, CDR2 FQNNGV, per germline. CDR3 length equals 15 residues. In DNA form, the CDR3 reads TGTGCCAGCAGCCGACCAAACCCCGAGGTTGCCAATGAGCAGTTC. This translates into CASSRPNPEVANEQF.

This clonotype was counted between two and nine times. The CDR3 region is CASSLDPGNTIYF. In nucleotides, the CDR3 is TGCGCCAGCAGCTTGGACCCTGGAAACACCATATATTTT. V gene TRBV5-1 combines with J gene TRBJ1-3; D unresolved. Germline CDR1 and CDR2: SGHRS and YFSETQ. CDR3 length: 13 amino acids. The V and J ends lost 0 bases and 2 bases respectively, with 3 bases between them. The entire variable domain, with the rest obtained from reference TRBV5-1 and TRBJ1-3, is as follows: KAGVTQTPRYLIKTRGQQVTLSCSPISGHRSVSWYQQTPGQGLQFLFEYFSETQRNKGNFPGRFSGRQFSNSRSEMNVSTLELGDSALYLCASSLDPGNTIYFGEGSWLTVV.

For the CDR3, the DNA is TGTGCCAGCATCCCTACTCCGTCGGATGAGCAGTTCTTC. Translated, it gives CASIPTPSDEQFF. The chain carries TRBV12-3 or TRBV12-4 and TRBJ2-1; D call uncertain. The length of the CDR3 is 13 residues. The V gene lost 7 bases and the J gene lost 8 bases, with 15 bases spanning the gap.

In regard to this clonotype: The junction does not match germline at one end; this may be a read error. The chain carries TRBV11-2 and TRBJ2-3, with 8 nucleotides matching TRBD1. The CDR3 totals 15 residues. Germline V gene data show CDR1 as SGHAT and CDR2 as FQNNGV. In nucleotides, the CDR3 is TGTGCCAGCACCTTAGGGACAGGAAACACAGATACGCAGTATTTT. It encodes CASTLGTGNTDTQYF.

This clonotype came up a few times. The chain links TRBV28 to TRBJ2-1; D is ambiguous. Deletions cut 5 bases from V and 1 base from J, with 15 bases between. The length of the CDR3 is 16 residues. Germline loops: CDR1 MDHEN, CDR2 SYDVKM. CDR3 protein: CASSTKGARSYNEQFF. CDR3 in DNA: TGTGCCAGCAGTACGAAAGGCGCACGATCCTACAATGAGCAGTTCTTC.